The clone carrying this T cell receptor beta chain was seen more than once but under ten times. As yet, its antigen is unknown. These data come from a study of Graves' ophthalmopathy and Graves' hyperthyroidism. This CDR3 has 14 residues. V lost 6 bases and J lost 1, with 12 bases in between. Broader study findings: Ophthalmopathy progression cases were predicted by the model with about 70% sensitivity and 72% to 80% specificity.

Stable hyperthyroidism was defined by absence of ophthalmopathy within 18 months of follow-up. Exclusion applied to patients with other autoimmune diseases, uncontrolled infections, pregnancy or lactation. CDR3 regions of TCR beta were amplified from RNA transcripts. Second-round multiplex PCR came after first-round RT-PCR with HTBI primers. Via MiXCR, TCRdb re-called the multiplex PCR reads, giving one row per CDR3 protein. The table records hundreds of thousands of distinct CDR3 sequences, about 24% of them present only once. V is TRBV12-3 or TRBV12-4 and J is TRBJ1-1; a possible D gene is TRBD1 (6 bases). This sequence was found in a woman aged 18-29 years with stable Graves' hyperthyroidism. Some clones in this sample may be carry-over from other donors' samples. The sample was peripheral blood. In nucleotides, the CDR3 is TGTGCCAGCAGATACCCGACAGGGAACACTGAAGCTTTCTTT. This encodes CASRYPTGNTEAFF.